Shown below are 28 T cell receptor beta chains from a single sample sequenced in a study of blood T cell repertoires in COVID-19. The method was immunoSEQ multiplex PCR; TCRdb's version includes in-frame clones alone and lacks a portion of them. The table records tens of thousands of clones, 75% to 90% of them present only once. The sample comprised peripheral blood. These receptors were taken from an elderly woman with acute or convalescent COVID-19.

This rearrangement joins TRBV15 to TRBJ2-1, with D possibly being TRBD1 (5 bases). This CDR3 region has 12 residues. The V gene lost 7 bases and the J gene lost 3 bases, with 7 bases spanning the gap. Germline lookup yields CDR1 LNHNV and CDR2 YYDKDF (reference sequence). CDR3 DNA: TGTGCCACCATAGGGGACTACAATGAGCAGTTCTTC. This translates into CATIGDYNEQFF.

The CDR3 sequence: CASSQGRDNSYEQYF. The CDR3 DNA is TGCGCCAGCAGCCAAGGCCGGGACAACTCCTACGAGCAGTACTTC. This chain links TRBV4-1 with TRBJ2-7; tentatively, D is TRBD1 (6 bases). This CDR3 has 15 amino acids. Germline values: CDR1 MGHRA, CDR2 YSYEKL. V was clipped by 1 base and J by 0 bases, with 10 bases between them.

In this sample, this clone turned up once. The chain uses TRBV5-6 and TRBJ1-3; possible D gene TRBD1, 5 bases. Germline V gene sequence: CDR1 SGHDT, CDR2 YYEEEE. Trimming cost V 4 bases and J 0 bases, with 14 bases left between them. This CDR3 has 16 residues. The CDR3 loop is CASSLRGIGSGNTIYF. CDR3 sequence (DNA): TGTGCCAGCAGCCTCCGGGGGATAGGCTCTGGAAACACCATATATTTT.

The V call is TRBV6-5, the J call TRBJ1-3; D not resolved. The CDR3 contains 15 residues. The V and J ends lost 6 bases and 0 bases respectively, with 12 bases between them. The germline V gene has CDR1 MNHEY and CDR2 SVGAGI. In DNA form, the CDR3 reads TGTGCCAGCAGCCGAGACGGGGACTCTGGAAACACCATATATTTT. This codes for CASSRDGDSGNTIYF.

V and J are TRBV5-4 and TRBJ2-5; 8 bases fit TRBD1. The CDR3 spans 16 residues. CDR1 is SGHNT and CDR2 is YYREEE in the germline V gene (reference sequence). The V and J ends lost 4 bases and 5 bases, in that order; junction bases with no gene match: 13. The CDR3 DNA reads as TGTGCCAGCAGCCCGAAAAGGACAGGGAAGGGGGAGACCCAGTACTTC. Amino acids: CASSPKRTGKGETQYF. Looking up the rest from reference TRBV5-4 and TRBJ2-5 gives the full variable domain: ETGVTQSPTHLIKTRGQQVTLRCSSQSGHNTVSWYQQALGQGPQFIFQYYREEENGRGNFPPRFSGLQFPNYSSELNVNALELDDSALYLCASSPKRTGKGETQYFGPGTRLLVL.

Only a few counts were recorded for this clone. The chain recombines TRBV28 with TRBJ1-5; 7 bases agree with TRBD1. Germline CDR1 and CDR2: MDHEN and SYDVKM. This CDR3 is built from 14 residues. V shed 3 bases, J shed 7 bases, and the junction held 6 bases outside the gene matches. The CDR3 region is CASSFGRGDQPQHF. The CDR3 nucleotides read TGTGCCAGCAGTTTCGGCAGGGGGGACCAGCCCCAGCATTTT.

The chain links TRBV9 to TRBJ2-1; TRBD2 matches at 11 bases. CDR3 size: 16 residues. The germline gives CDR1 SGDLS, CDR2 YYNGEE. V gave up 4 bases and J gave up 4 bases; unmatched junction bases: 7. The CDR3, as DNA: TGTGCCAGCAGCACCCAGACTAGCGGGGTATACAATGAGCAGTTCTTC. This encodes CASSTQTSGVYNEQFF.

This clone is a singleton in its sample. The V and J genes are TRBV5-1 and TRBJ1-2, with D maybe TRBD1 (5 bases). Trimming pared 4 bases from V and 4 bases from J, leaving 11 bases between. Germline loops: CDR1 SGHRS, CDR2 YFSETQ. The CDR3 totals 13 residues. The CDR3 sequence: CASSVTGVYGYTF. The CDR3 DNA reads as TGCGCCAGCAGCGTCACAGGAGTCTATGGCTACACCTTC.

The chain links TRBV11-2 to TRBJ2-7; 7 bases are shared with TRBD1. This CDR3 spans 15 amino acids. The junction had 10 bases not matched to a gene; V was cut back by 4 bases and J by 4 bases. Germline V gene sequence: CDR1 SGHAT, CDR2 FQNNGV. The CDR3 nucleotides read TGTGCCAGCAGCTCACTAGGGGGCTATTCGTACGAGCAGTACTTC. Its protein is CASSSLGGYSYEQYF.

The V call is TRBV11-2, the J call TRBJ1-2, with 7 bases aligning to TRBD1. The CDR3 length is 14 residues. Germline assignment: CDR1 SGHAT and CDR2 FQNNGV. J was trimmed by 4 bases and V by 3 bases; bases with no gene match: 5. The chain's CDR3 is CASSLDRTSYGYTF. Here the CDR3 DNA reads TGTGCCAGCAGCTTGGACAGGACATCCTATGGCTACACCTTC.

V gene TRBV6-5 combines with J gene TRBJ2-7, with 10 bases matching TRBD2. Germline V CDR1 and CDR2: MNHEY, SVGAGI. The CDR3 covers 14 residues. Losses at the gene ends were 6 bases for V and 6 bases for J; bases not matched to a gene: 8. CDR3 sequence: CASRVLAGNGEQYF. As DNA, the CDR3 is TGTGCCAGCAGAGTACTAGCGGGGAACGGCGAGCAGTACTTC.

This clone showed up just a few times. The chain links TRBV30 to TRBJ2-3; 9 bases map to TRBD2. The length of the CDR3 is 13 residues. J gave up 3 bases and V 3 bases, and 1 base lay outside the gene matches. CDR1 GTSNPN and CDR2 SVGIG come from the germline V gene (reference sequence). Here the CDR3 reads CAWRLAGTDTQYF. DNA of the CDR3: TGTGCCTGGAGGCTAGCGGGGACAGATACGCAGTATTTT.

The chain uses TRBV27 and TRBJ1-2; D perhaps matches TRBD1 (6 bases). Trimming took off 5 bases at V and 4 bases at J, with 23 bases between the two ends. The length of the CDR3 is 17 residues. Germline V CDR1 and CDR2: MNHEY, SMNVEV (reference sequence). The CDR3 nucleotides read TGTGCCAGCAGTCCCCGGGACAAGGTGAGGGAGCTCTATGGCTACACCTTC. This sequence encodes CASSPRDKVRELYGYTF.

The chain joins TRBV6-4 to TRBJ2-7; maybe TRBD1 (5 bases). The CDR3 consists of 13 residues. CDR1 MRHNA and CDR2 SNTAGT come from the germline V gene. V lost 3 bases to trimming and J lost 9 bases, with 15 bases between them. The CDR3 nucleotides are TGTGCCAGCAGTGAGGAACAGGATACGAGGCAGTACTTC. Protein product: CASSEEQDTRQYF.

This chain connects TRBV11-2 to TRBJ2-5; 9 bases map to TRBD2. Germline V lookup: CDR1 SGHAT, CDR2 FQNNGV. Germline trimming cut 5 bases from V and 3 bases from J; bases unmatched to any gene: 7. The CDR3 consists of 15 residues. The CDR3 region is CASSPEAGGEETQYF. In DNA form, the CDR3 reads TGTGCCAGCAGCCCAGAAGCGGGGGGCGAAGAGACCCAGTACTTC.

CDR3 in amino acids: CSVEADREAFF. CDR3 in DNA: TGCAGCGTTGAAGCGGACAGGGAAGCTTTCTTT. The chain joins TRBV29-1 to TRBJ1-1; 7 positions agree with TRBD1. CDR3 length: 11 residues. Germline trimming cut 1 base from V and 8 bases from J; bases unmatched to any gene: 1. Germline V gene lookup returns CDR1 SQVTM and CDR2 ANQGSEA.

This chain connects TRBV6-2 or TRBV6-3 to TRBJ2-1; tentatively, D is TRBD2 (6 bases). Germline V gives CDR1 MNHEY, CDR2 SVGEGT. The V gene lost 5 bases and the J gene lost 12 bases, with 20 bases spanning the gap. CDR3 length equals 14 residues. CDR3 nucleotide sequence: TGTGCCAGCAGTACCCCCGGGAGAGGGGACGGGCAGTTCTTC. Translated, it gives CASSTPGRGDGQFF.

The chain joins TRBV19 to TRBJ2-1; TRBD2 matches 9 bases. Germline-derived CDR1 and CDR2 are LNHDA and SQIVND (reference sequence). Trimming took 4 bases from V and 9 from J; bases not matched to a gene: 13. The CDR3 has 16 residues. As DNA, the CDR3 is TGTGCCAGTAGTACGCACACGCGGGGGGGCGGAGGTGAGCAGTTCTTC. It yields the protein CASSTHTRGGGGEQFF.

This sequence joins TRBV5-1 and TRBJ2-7; D is perhaps TRBD1 (6 bases). This CDR3 is built from 16 residues. Germline values: CDR1 SGHRS, CDR2 YFSETQ. V was trimmed by 0 bases and J by 0 bases, leaving 13 bases between them. The CDR3 reads CASSLEQGHFSYEQYF. Here the CDR3 DNA reads TGCGCCAGCAGCTTGGAACAGGGCCATTTCTCCTACGAGCAGTACTTC.

The chain uses TRBV10-3 and TRBJ1-6; 9 bases are a match to TRBD1. Germline V lookup: CDR1 ENHRY, CDR2 SYGVKD. V was pared by 5 bases and J by 9 bases, with 11 bases of the junction left unmatched. This CDR3 is 16 amino acids long. In DNA, the CDR3 is TGTGCCATCAGTCCCCGGACAGGGGAAGACGGTTCACCCCTCCACTTT. The encoded protein is CAISPRTGEDGSPLHF.

The rearrangement links TRBV6-5 to TRBJ1-5, with 8 bases identical to TRBD1. With V trimmed by 6 bases and J by 2 bases, 3 bases remained unmatched. The CDR3 covers 14 residues. The V gene's germline CDR1 is MNHEY and CDR2 SVGAGI. The CDR3 coding sequence is TGTGCCAGCAGCCCGACAGGGGGCAATCAGCCCCAGCATTTT. This sequence encodes CASSPTGGNQPQHF.

The chain carries TRBV12-3 or TRBV12-4 and TRBJ2-7; D may be TRBD2 (6 bases). The ends were cut back, 6 bases at V and 6 bases at J, with 15 bases in the middle. This CDR3 is built from 13 residues. The CDR3 here is CASSMRDSSEQYF. Here the CDR3 DNA reads TGTGCCAGCAGCATGCGGGACTCTAGCGAGCAGTACTTC.

The V call is TRBV24-1, the J call TRBJ2-3, with 13 bases lining up with TRBD2. Germline V gives CDR1 KGHDR, CDR2 SFDVKD. The CDR3 covers 17 residues. Trimming took 3 bases from V and 0 from J; bases not matched to a gene: 2. The CDR3 nucleotides read TGTGCCACCAGTGATCCGGGACTAGCGGGGAGCACAGATACGCAGTATTTT. Translation: CATSDPGLAGSTDTQYF.

The rearrangement links TRBV27 to TRBJ2-3, with 9 nucleotides matching TRBD1. The V segment lost 6 bases and the J segment 2 bases; nucleotides outside the gene matches: 6. The CDR3 extends over 15 amino acids. CDR1 and CDR2 from the germline V gene are MNHEY and SMNVEV (reference sequence). DNA for the CDR3: TGTGCCAGCAGCTCGTGGGACAGGGACACAGATACGCAGTATTTT. This sequence encodes CASSSWDRDTDTQYF.

The chain employs TRBV5-1 and TRBJ1-2; 11 nucleotides align to TRBD1. CDR1 is SGHRS and CDR2 is YFSETQ in the germline V gene. CDR3 size: 15 residues. V was clipped by 4 bases and J by 4 bases; unmatched bases: 6. The CDR3 spells CASSLGQGAGYGYTF. DNA of the CDR3: TGCGCCAGCAGCCTAGGACAGGGGGCAGGCTATGGCTACACCTTC.

This clone was seen only once. CDR3 in amino acids: CASSRTGGDNTEAFF. The CDR3 coding sequence is TGTGCCAGCTCTCGAACAGGGGGTGATAACACTGAAGCTTTCTTT. The chain uses TRBV18 and TRBJ1-1; 8 bases map to TRBD1. The CDR3 totals 15 residues. Trimming removed 6 bases from V and 2 bases from J; junction bases left unmatched: 8. Germline V lookup: CDR1 KGHSH, CDR2 LQKENI.

V and J are TRBV20-1 and TRBJ2-7; TRBD1 matches 10 bases. The CDR3 extends over 14 amino acids. Losses at the gene ends were 3 bases for V and 0 bases for J; bases not matched to a gene: 2. Looked up from germline, CDR1 is DFQATT and CDR2 is SNEGSKA (reference sequence). CDR3: CSASWDRGSYEQYF. The CDR3 DNA follows: TGCAGTGCTAGTTGGGACAGGGGCTCCTACGAGCAGTACTTC.

The gene calls are TRBV7-3 and TRBJ2-2; TRBD2 aligns across 10 bases. The CDR3 spans 22 residues. Losses at the gene ends were 6 bases for V and 2 bases for J; bases not matched to a gene: 24. Per germline, CDR1 SGHTA and CDR2 FQGTGA. CDR3 sequence reads: CASSQRGYLDIAGGQNTGELFF. The CDR3 DNA sequence: TGTGCCAGCAGTCAGAGGGGATACCTGGATATAGCGGGGGGCCAAAACACCGGGGAGCTGTTTTTT.